The T cell receptor (beta chain) under discussion was sequenced for a study of blood T cells in healthy people across ages. Overall study results and limits: Strongly correlated with naive T cell percentage was TCR beta diversity.

The germline V gene has CDR1 DFQATT and CDR2 SNEGSKA (reference sequence). The CDR3 loop spans 15 amino acids. Concerning this clonotype itself: Its matching antigen is unknown.

In terms of origin and age, donors were healthy Caucasian individuals from Russia aged roughly 6 to 95. A J-beta primer mix and a sample-barcoded 5' primer were used in a second PCR of about 7 to 12 cycles. With 12 random nucleotides, a template-switch adaptor tagged each individual cDNA molecule. TCRdb recomputed calls from the 5' RACE reads with MiXCR, one row per CDR3 protein. The table shows 890,000 or so distinct CDR3 sequences, with approximately 59% occurring only once. This TCR was recovered from a man aged 30 to 45 in good health. This chain connects TRBV20-1 to TRBJ2-4; D may correspond to TRBD1 or TRBD2 (6 bases each). The end of the DNA is better explained by TRBJ2-5, so the J call may be wrong. Sequencing was carried out using blood. The CDR3 nucleotides read TGCAGTGCTAGAATAGGGGGGCCGAACCAAGAGACCCAGTACTTC. As protein: CSARIGGPNQETQYF.